This TCR beta chain originates from a study of cytomegalovirus exposure and HLA in healthy donors. Study-level results: Analyses of presence/absence relied on an assumption of roughly uniform sequencing depth across donors. About 87% or about 30% of the time was how often most TCR beta V segments were productive, according to an earlier analysis.

Note on this clone: The antigen remains unidentified.

Use of 60 Vbeta and 13 Jbeta primers characterized the PCR. Under the authors' procedure: Later reanalysis found 80 million or so unique TCR beta chains, approximately 11 million of them shared. Sequencing was performed with immunoSEQ multiplex PCR; in TCRdb, only in-frame clones are kept and a portion is missing. Clone size and V and J calls were adopted from that table, with D and trimming inferred from the DNA. The sample yields roughly 120,000 clones, roughly 66% seen once. The sample was PBMCs. This sequence originates from a woman younger than 45 in good health and CMV-seronegative.

Here the CDR3 reads CASRRRSSGQETQYF. CDR3 sequence (DNA): TGTGCCAGCAGGAGGAGGTCTAGCGGGCAAGAGACCCAGTACTTC. The chain carries TRBV6-1 and TRBJ2-5; 8 positions match TRBD2. The CDR3 runs to 15 residues. The germline V gene has CDR1 MNHNS and CDR2 SASEGT. The V segment lost 6 bases and the J segment 2 bases; nucleotides outside the gene matches: 8.